One and the same sample provided the 6 T cell receptor beta chains below, sequenced in a study of glioma-infiltrating T cells. TCR alpha and beta CDR3 regions were amplified from RNA using iRepertoire nested multiplex PCR. Using its own MiXCR run on the multiplex PCR reads, TCRdb lists one record per CDR3 protein. Of some 85,000 distinct CDR3 sequences listed, 23% are singletons. Sample: glioma tissue, nonneoplastic brain tissue, or PBMCs (not recorded which). The receptors stem from a human donor with low-grade glioma or glioblastoma, undergoing nonglioma brain surgery, or in good health (not recorded which).

The gene calls are TRBV15 and TRBJ2-7, with D possibly being TRBD1 (6 bases). The CDR3 contains 14 residues. Germline CDR1 and CDR2: LNHNV and YYDKDF (reference sequence). V lost 7 bases, J lost 5 bases, and 18 bases lay in between. The CDR3 DNA follows: TGTGCCACCACAACAGGGAGCTCCTACAACGAGCAGTACTTC. This sequence encodes CATTTGSSYNEQYF.

The chain is built from TRBV10-2 and TRBJ2-5, with 13 bases fitting TRBD2. In germline, CDR1 is WSHSY, CDR2 SAAADI. The CDR3 spans 14 residues. V trimming: 8 bases; J trimming: 12 bases; junction bases outside the gene matches: 12. DNA for the CDR3: TGCGCCAGCCGGACTAGCGGGAGATCGAAGGCCAAGTACTTC. Translating gives CASRTSGRSKAKYF.

A word on this clonotype: With a much larger clone just one base away, this may be a read error. The genes are TRBV11-2 and TRBJ2-3, with 7 nucleotides matching TRBD2. This CDR3 is built from 15 residues. Germline CDR1 SGHAT, CDR2 FQNNGV. The CDR3 nucleotides read TGTGCCAACAGCTTTTTGGCGGGGGGCACAGATACGCAGTATTTT. Amino acids: CANSFLAGGTDTQYF.

In this sample, this clonotype turned up a few times. The rearrangement joins TRBV11-1 to TRBJ1-1; 8 bases fit TRBD1. CDR1 SGHAT and CDR2 FQDESV come from the germline V gene (reference sequence). J lost 1 base, V lost 5 bases, and 12 bases had no gene match. The CDR3 runs to 17 residues. The CDR3 DNA reads TGTGCCAGCAGCCTCCGGGTCGGACAGGGACGGAACACTGAAGCTTTCTTT. Translation: CASSLRVGQGRNTEAFF. Together with reference TRBV11-1 and TRBJ1-1, the CDR3 gives the full variable domain: EAEVAQSPRYKITEKSQAVAFWCDPISGHATLYWYRQILGQGPELLVQFQDESVVDDSQLPKDRFSAERLKGVDSTLKIQPAELGDSAMYLCASSLRVGQGRNTEAFFGQGTRLTVV.

The sample holds many counts of this clonotype. The chain has TRBV20-1 and TRBJ2-2; no clear D. Per germline, CDR1 DFQATT and CDR2 SNEGSKA (reference sequence). This CDR3 contains 13 residues. With 2 bases removed from V and 4 bases from J, the gap between germline ends came to 8 bases. CDR3 amino acids: CSARPQPTGELFF. CDR3 sequence (DNA): TGCAGTGCTAGACCCCAGCCCACCGGGGAGCTGTTTTTT.

V and J are TRBV7-9 and TRBJ2-2, with 8 positions matching TRBD2. CDR3 length: 16 residues. Germline values: CDR1 SEHNR, CDR2 FQNEAQ (reference sequence). The ends lost 3 bases at V and 0 bases at J; junction bases unmatched: 3. CDR3 nucleotides: TGTGCCAGCAGCTTGAATAGCGGGGCGAACACCGGGGAGCTGTTTTTT. Its translation is CASSLNSGANTGELFF. The whole variable domain, remainder taken from reference TRBV7-9 and TRBJ2-2, is DTGVSQNPRHKITKRGQNVTFRCDPISEHNRLYWYRQTLGQGPEFLTYFQNEAQLEKSRLLSDRFSAERPKGSFSTLEIQRTEQGDSAMYLCASSLNSGANTGELFFGEGSRLTVL.